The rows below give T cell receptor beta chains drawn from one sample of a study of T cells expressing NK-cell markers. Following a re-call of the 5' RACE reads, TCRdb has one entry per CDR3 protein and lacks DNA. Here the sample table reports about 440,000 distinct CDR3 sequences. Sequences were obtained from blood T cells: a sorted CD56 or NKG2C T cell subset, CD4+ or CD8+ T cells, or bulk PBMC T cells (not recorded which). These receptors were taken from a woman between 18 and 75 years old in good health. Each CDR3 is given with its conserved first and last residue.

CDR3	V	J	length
CASSLKGLAGGVQYF	TRBV7-2	TRBJ2-3	15
CASSPPGTRGNEQFF	TRBV12-3/TRBV12-4	TRBJ2-1	15
CSAEGFLAGGSTDTQYF	TRBV29-1	TRBJ2-3	17
CASSPGLAGAGEQFF	TRBV18	TRBJ2-1	15
CASSSGTGRETQYF	TRBV5-1	TRBJ2-5	14
CASSLNSPETSGGSYEQYF	TRBV7-6	TRBJ2-7	19
CASVAGLSRGNQPQHF	TRBV6-2/TRBV6-3	TRBJ1-5	16
CASSPQGLGDTQYF	TRBV7-7	TRBJ2-3	14
CSASQGPNTEAFF	TRBV20-1	TRBJ1-1	13
CASSYSEGIEAFF	TRBV6-5	TRBJ1-1	13
CASSVPLAGGVNTGELFF	TRBV9	TRBJ2-2	18
CASSKGVYEQYF	TRBV6-2/TRBV6-3	TRBJ2-7	12
CASSHSGLAGDRRRAGELFF	TRBV28	TRBJ2-2	20
CASAGSGGLQETQYF	TRBV5-1	TRBJ2-5	15
CSAARTEETQYF	TRBV20-1	TRBJ2-5	12
CATSPQGMSWGTGELFF	TRBV15	TRBJ2-2	17
CASRSKGPSSIYEQYF	TRBV28	TRBJ2-7	16
CASTRDRAGETQYF	TRBV12-3/TRBV12-4	TRBJ2-5	14
CASSEVASSNYGYTF	TRBV6-1	TRBJ1-2	15
CASSPTTGPDQPQHF	TRBV5-1	TRBJ1-5	15
CASSQDGQSRNTIYF	TRBV3-1	TRBJ1-3	15
CASSGGLSENEQFF	TRBV19	TRBJ2-1	14
CASSPPSRGLGTEAFF	TRBV18	TRBJ1-1	16
CSARGAGPSGETQYF	TRBV20-1	TRBJ2-5	15
CASRGGGGRRYNEQFF	TRBV6-1	TRBJ2-1	16
CASSIAGSQETQYF	TRBV6-1	TRBJ2-5	14
CASSTTGESNQPQHF	TRBV5-1	TRBJ1-5	15
CASSLDYGEQFF	TRBV7-2	TRBJ2-1	12
CASSLGEPNTEAFF	TRBV5-6	TRBJ1-1	14
CASSLIPGYNEQFF	TRBV7-3	TRBJ2-1	14
CSASGTNPYEQYF	TRBV29-1	TRBJ2-7	13
CSVGRYVESWARELFF	TRBV20-1	TRBJ2-2	16
CASSQRTRDEQFF	TRBV7-3	TRBJ2-1	13
CASSPSTESTDTQYF	TRBV12-3/TRBV12-4	TRBJ2-3	15
CASSLRGSLNTEAFF	TRBV14	TRBJ1-1	15
CASSLLPGADTQYF	TRBV27	TRBJ2-3	14
CATSGGLYGYTF	TRBV24-1	TRBJ1-2	12
CASSLGTGSSYNEQFF	TRBV12-3/TRBV12-4	TRBJ2-1	16
CASSQDSVAGGPKSAKNIQYF	TRBV3-1	TRBJ2-4	21
CASSSGTNTEAFF	TRBV5-6	TRBJ1-1	13
CASSLEEGARGTGELFF	TRBV5-1	TRBJ2-2	17
CASSLDPQGGDNEQFF	TRBV7-6	TRBJ2-1	16
CASSSGTSVAYTQYF	TRBV5-4	TRBJ2-3	15
CSARDRDRGSPLHF	TRBV20-1	TRBJ1-6	14
CASSQTETQYF	TRBV3-1	TRBJ2-5	11
CASVRSLGDSYEQYF	TRBV27	TRBJ2-7	15
CASSAGVGRGTDTQYF	TRBV9	TRBJ2-3	16
CASSPAGGRSGELFF	TRBV11-3	TRBJ2-2	15
CASSSYMPAGQSSNQPQHF	TRBV28	TRBJ1-5	19
CAISESRGGSSYNEQFF	TRBV10-3	TRBJ2-1	17
CASSPRTGRETQYF	TRBV28	TRBJ2-5	14
CATSRDSPGGYGYTF	TRBV15	TRBJ1-2	15
CASSIGAGGLYEQYF	TRBV19	TRBJ2-7	15
CASSLGVREGTEAFF	TRBV12-3/TRBV12-4	TRBJ1-1	15
CSANPGQGVQETQYF	TRBV20-1	TRBJ2-5	15
CASSPLQGPAYEQYF	TRBV7-8	TRBJ2-7	15